Here is one TCR beta chain with its context. Deletions cut 6 bases from V and 2 bases from J, with 16 bases between. This CDR3 spans 16 amino acids. From germline, CDR1 is ENHRY and CDR2 SYGVKD. Membership in each cohort depended on participant-reported clinical history. Cohort 3 recovered donors had two negative PCRs, clearance, or symptom resolution. This record comes from a study of blood T cell repertoires in COVID-19. Generated by immunoSEQ multiplex PCR, the TCRdb table keeps only in-frame clones and is missing some. The sample gives about 440,000 clones, about 90% of which show up once; under 0.7% is in the top ten.

Input material: PBMCs or T cells enriched from blood (not recorded which). This chain links TRBV10-3 with TRBJ2-2, with D maybe TRBD2 (6 bases). This clonotype originated in a man aged 18-30 years who had recovered from COVID-19. CDR3 residues: CAISRQGGANTGELFF. CDR3 coding DNA: TGTGCCATCAGCCGTCAGGGAGGCGCAAACACCGGGGAGCTGTTTTTT.